Presented here are 19 T cell receptor beta chains from one specimen sequenced in a study of cytomegalovirus exposure and HLA in healthy donors. The study ran its PCR with 60 Vbeta and 13 Jbeta primers. TCRdb's table, derived via immunoSEQ multiplex PCR, lists solely in-frame clones and lacks some. The sample consists of approximately 180,000 clones, roughly 90% of them appearing once. Sequenced sample: PBMCs. These receptors all stem from a girl less than two years old in good health and CMV-seronegative.

This sequence joins TRBV30 and TRBJ1-2, with D possibly TRBD1 on 6 matching bases. The CDR3 is 12 residues long. Per the germline V gene, CDR1 is GTSNPN and CDR2 is SVGIG (reference sequence). Trimming removed 2 bases from V and 8 bases from J, with 12 bases in between. CDR3 region: CAWSLTGQGYTF. The CDR3 region has the DNA TGTGCCTGGAGTTTGACAGGTCAGGGCTACACCTTC.

The chain uses TRBV6-5 and TRBJ2-1; 9 bases fit TRBD2. This CDR3 has 14 residues. CDR1 is MNHEY and CDR2 is SVGAGI in the germline V gene. V lost 5 bases to trimming and J lost 3 bases; unmatched junction nucleotides: 2. This CDR3 reads CASSRLADYNEQFF. CDR3 coding DNA: TGTGCCAGCAGTCGACTAGCGGACTACAATGAGCAGTTCTTC.

The V and J genes are TRBV29-1 and TRBJ1-2; TRBD1 matches 10 bases. The CDR3 has 16 residues. Germline assignment: CDR1 SQVTM and CDR2 ANQGSEA. J was trimmed by 4 bases and V by 2 bases; bases with no gene match: 10. The CDR3 reads CSVELAGQGHVYGYTF. The CDR3 DNA reads TGCAGCGTTGAACTAGCGGGACAGGGGCACGTCTATGGCTACACCTTC.

CDR3 DNA sequence: TGTGCCAGCAGCTTACAGGGTGACTATGGCTACACCTTC. Amino acid sequence: CASSLQGDYGYTF. The rearrangement links TRBV5-4 to TRBJ1-2, with D possibly being TRBD1 (6 bases). The CDR3 covers 13 residues. V lost 2 bases and J lost 3, with 8 bases in between. Germline assignment: CDR1 SGHNT and CDR2 YYREEE (reference sequence).

This chain joins TRBV5-5 and TRBJ1-2; D is perhaps TRBD1 (6 bases). Trimming pared 4 bases from V and 8 bases from J, leaving 18 bases between. There are 14 residues in the CDR3. The V gene's germline CDR1 is SGHKS and CDR2 YYEKEE (reference sequence). The CDR3 DNA follows: TGTGCCAGCAGCGAAGAACAGGGTCTCGGGGGCTACACCTTC. Translated: CASSEEQGLGGYTF.

This clone was seen only a few times. The chain carries TRBV28 and TRBJ2-5; D is uncertain. The CDR3 runs to 15 residues. Germline V gene data show CDR1 as MDHEN and CDR2 as SYDVKM. V lost 3 bases and J lost 3, with 14 bases in between. The CDR3 coding sequence is TGTGCCAGCAGTTTTCCCTTCCTAGAAGAAGAGACCCAGTACTTC. This translates into CASSFPFLEEETQYF.

The chain is built from TRBV30 and TRBJ1-1; TRBD1 might be the D (6 bases). The CDR3 covers 11 residues. Germline V gives CDR1 GTSNPN, CDR2 SVGIG (reference sequence). V lost 1 base to trimming and J lost 8 bases, with 8 bases between them. CDR3 sequence reads: CAWSDRVEAFF. The CDR3 nucleotides read TGTGCCTGGAGTGACAGGGTGGAAGCTTTCTTT.

The chain carries TRBV5-4 and TRBJ2-5; a possible D gene is TRBD2 (5 bases). Between the trimmed V and J ends, which lost 0 bases and 4 bases, there was a span of 10 bases. This CDR3 is built from 14 residues. The V gene's germline CDR1 is SGHNT and CDR2 YYREEE (reference sequence). The CDR3 here is CASSLAASLETQYF. The CDR3 DNA reads as TGTGCCAGCAGCTTGGCTGCTAGCTTAGAGACCCAGTACTTC.

The genes are TRBV6-5 and TRBJ1-4, with 8 bases identical to TRBD1. The CDR3 spans 14 residues. CDR1 is MNHEY, CDR2 SVGAGI, per germline. With V trimmed by 5 bases and J by 4 bases, 3 bases remained unmatched. CDR3: CASSHRGDNEKLFF. The DNA for the CDR3 is TGTGCCAGCAGTCACAGGGGGGATAATGAAAAACTGTTTTTT.

The chain joins TRBV5-1 to TRBJ2-1, with 7 bases aligning to TRBD2. This CDR3 has 15 amino acids. The germline V gene has CDR1 SGHRS and CDR2 YFSETQ. The V segment lost 0 bases and the J segment 5 bases; nucleotides outside the gene matches: 5. CDR3 in amino acids: CASSLGDYVHNEQFF. The CDR3, as DNA: TGCGCCAGCAGCTTGGGGGACTACGTACACAATGAGCAGTTCTTC. Full variable domain (remainder filled in from reference TRBV5-1 and TRBJ2-1): KAGVTQTPRYLIKTRGQQVTLSCSPISGHRSVSWYQQTPGQGLQFLFEYFSETQRNKGNFPGRFSGRQFSNSRSEMNVSTLELGDSALYLCASSLGDYVHNEQFFGPGTRLTVL.

This rearrangement joins TRBV11-2 to TRBJ2-1, with D maybe TRBD2 (7 bases). The CDR3 has 15 residues. Trimming cost V 3 bases and J 3 bases, with 12 bases left between them. CDR1 and CDR2 from the germline V gene are SGHAT and FQNNGV. The CDR3 sequence: CASSFGGAGYNEQFF. DNA of the CDR3: TGTGCCAGCAGCTTTGGGGGGGCGGGCTACAATGAGCAGTTCTTC.

This chain links TRBV7-2 with TRBJ2-1, with a possible D match to TRBD2 (5 bases). Germline V gene sequence: CDR1 SGHTA, CDR2 FQGNSA. The CDR3 runs 14 residues. V was clipped by 3 bases and J by 7 bases, with 13 bases between them. This CDR3 is CASSFAREVNEQFF. The CDR3 DNA reads TGTGCCAGCAGCTTTGCGAGGGAAGTAAATGAGCAGTTCTTC.

The rearrangement uses TRBV2 and TRBJ2-5; the D is unclear. Germline CDR1 is SNHLY and CDR2 is FYNNEI. The CDR3 is 12 residues long. V dropped 4 bases and J dropped 2 bases, with 5 bases sitting between them. In DNA, the CDR3 is TGTGCCAGCAGTGGCGCTCAAGAGACCCAGTACTTC. Translated: CASSGAQETQYF.

This chain uses TRBV21-1 with TRBJ1-5; the table assigns TRBD1, which was not confirmed against the DNA. TRBV21-1 constitutes a pseudogene. The CDR3 consists of 16 residues. The CDR3: CASSNRPRGQDQPQHF. CDR3 DNA: TGTGCCAGCAGCAATCGTCCGAGGGGGCAAGATCAGCCCCAGCATTTT.

V and J are TRBV9 and TRBJ1-2; TRBD1 matches 7 bases. CDR3 length: 15 residues. Germline CDR1 SGDLS, CDR2 YYNGEE. Trimming at V came to 3 bases and at J to 5 bases, leaving 10 bases not matched to a gene. The DNA of the CDR3 is TGTGCCAGCAGCGGAGGGACAGCTCATAATTATGGCTACACCTTC. It translates to CASSGGTAHNYGYTF. Full variable domain (rest looked up from reference TRBV9 and TRBJ1-2): DSGVTQTPKHLITATGQRVTLRCSPRSGDLSVYWYQQSLDQGLQFLIQYYNGEERAKGNILERFSAQQFPDLHSELNLSSLELGDSALYFCASSGGTAHNYGYTFGSGTRLTVV.

The V call is TRBV11-2, the J call TRBJ2-1; TRBD2 agrees at 9 bases. V gave up 6 bases and J gave up 10 bases; unmatched junction bases: 10. Germline-derived CDR1 and CDR2 are SGHAT and FQNNGV. This CDR3 has 14 amino acids. The CDR3 region has the DNA TGTGCCAGCAGTTTTCAGCGGGGGGCCGGGGAGCAGTTCTTC. Its translation is CASSFQRGAGEQFF.

The rearrangement uses TRBV13 and TRBJ2-7, with D perhaps TRBD1 (6 bases). The CDR3 loop spans 14 amino acids. Germline CDR1 and CDR2: PRHDT and FYEKMQ (reference sequence). Trimming left V 6 bases short and J 3 bases short, with 15 bases between. CDR3 bases: TGTGCCAGCAGGAGAGGGGGAGAAGGCTACGAGCAGTACTTC. Translation gives CASRRGGEGYEQYF.

The rearrangement links TRBV6-5 to TRBJ1-1; a possible D gene is TRBD1 (5 bases). Germline CDR1 is MNHEY and CDR2 is SVGAGI. CDR3 length: 15 amino acids. With 4 bases removed from V and 0 bases from J, the gap between germline ends came to 12 bases. The CDR3, as DNA: TGTGCCAGCAGTTCAACAGGCTATATGAACACTGAAGCTTTCTTT. It yields the protein CASSSTGYMNTEAFF.

This sequence joins TRBV30 and TRBJ1-2; D perhaps matches TRBD1 (6 bases). The CDR3 loop spans 13 amino acids. Looked up from germline, CDR1 is GTSNPN and CDR2 is SVGIG (reference sequence). The V and J ends lost 5 bases and 1 base respectively, with 11 bases between them. CDR3 nucleotides: TGTGCCTGGGCGCTACAGGGTAACTATGGCTACACCTTC. Protein product: CAWALQGNYGYTF.